This is a list of T cell receptor beta chains from one sample in a study of shared clonotypes between healthy human individuals. Produced via immunoSEQ multiplex PCR; TCRdb's table is partial and in-frame only. The sample holds roughly 700,000 clones, 90% seen once. The material sequenced was memory CD8+ T cells from PBMCs. The receptors stem from a young man in good health. Some clones in this sample may be carry-over from other donors' samples. The CDR3 runs from the conserved cysteine through the conserved F or W. Part of the rows lack a size; the others show once, few, many or a class for expanded clones.

cdr3_aa	clone_size	v_call	j_call
CASSYGGRHTEAFF	-	TRBV6-5	TRBJ1-1
CASSLGARPVTGYTF	-	TRBV5-6	TRBJ1-2
CASSFLGRGEPQHF	-	TRBV27	TRBJ1-5
CASSQGGRRQETQYF	-	TRBV14	TRBJ2-5
CASSYLKTGLAFF	-	TRBV6-6	TRBJ1-1
CASSQDWVTDTEAFF	-	TRBV14	TRBJ1-1
CASSFIDRRLPYNEQFF	-	TRBV5-6	TRBJ2-1
CASSNGGTAGELFF	-	TRBV25-1	TRBJ2-2
CARRAHTDTQYF	-	TRBV6-1	TRBJ2-3
CASSGWDTGGTDTQYF	-	TRBV2	TRBJ2-3
CASSYFQNTGELFF	-	TRBV6-5	TRBJ2-2
CASSLDPKRNQPQHF	-	TRBV5-8	TRBJ1-5
CASTAGQGVKYTQYF	once	TRBV27	TRBJ2-3
CASSEGLAKNIQYF	-	TRBV9	TRBJ2-4
CASERGHEQYF	-	TRBV10-2	TRBJ2-7
CASSSLFVGTDTQYF	-	TRBV6-5	TRBJ2-3
CSVASGPGGNAEAFF	-	TRBV29-1	TRBJ1-1
CASSGTGEAGELFF	-	TRBV9	TRBJ2-2
CASSLIGAAYEQYF	-	TRBV27	TRBJ2-7
CASSQSGRETQYF	once	TRBV7-9	TRBJ2-5
CASRGLAGNEQYF	-	TRBV5-1	-
CASSLINGPEVANYGYTF	few	TRBV7-9	TRBJ1-2
CASSRLKLPGWDGELFF	-	TRBV27	TRBJ2-2
CASSLGTSGNQPQHF	-	TRBV5-5	TRBJ1-5
CASGGTSEGYEQYF	-	TRBV5-1	TRBJ2-7
CASSVPHLTGVINEQYF	-	TRBV9	TRBJ2-7
CASSPGVAGSLKGEQYF	-	TRBV18	TRBJ2-7
CASRSGSDTEAFF	-	TRBV19	TRBJ1-1
CATSRGAGTAGVEQYF	-	TRBV15	TRBJ2-7
CAWLKGEAGENEQFF	-	TRBV30	TRBJ2-1
CASSAHLTGFNQPQHF	-	TRBV27	TRBJ1-5
CASSSSGVVGDTQYF	-	TRBV7-3	TRBJ2-3
CASLTAPYGYTF	few	TRBV6-1	TRBJ1-2
CASRPTLNTEAFF	once	TRBV28	TRBJ1-1
CASSPGGVTGELFF	-	TRBV6-4	TRBJ2-2
CASSGHRGNYGYTF	-	TRBV9	TRBJ1-2
CSVLWFSEAFF	-	TRBV29-1	TRBJ1-1
CASSLPLAGALYEQYF	-	TRBV7-8	TRBJ2-7
CASSVQSSYEQYF	-	TRBV28	TRBJ2-7
CASSLRQPNYGYTF	-	TRBV5-1	TRBJ1-2
CAISDGLRTTEAFF	-	TRBV10-3	TRBJ1-1
CASSVGADNQPQHF	-	TRBV9	TRBJ1-5
CASSEDGWAYNEQFF	-	TRBV9	TRBJ2-1
CASSLAGTSGRAGELFF	-	TRBV7-2	TRBJ2-2
CAISPPQGKAFF	few	TRBV10-3	TRBJ1-1
CASSGDRGHEQYF	-	TRBV9	TRBJ2-7
CASSLLSGRDNYGYTF	-	TRBV27	TRBJ1-2
CASSDLASGNEQFF	-	TRBV10-2	TRBJ2-1